The 30 T cell receptor beta chains listed next were all sequenced from one sample in a study of response to subunit inactivated influenza vaccine. MiXCR was run by TCRdb on the RT-PCR reads, yielding one entry per CDR3 protein. Among around 500,000 distinct CDR3 sequences listed, about 10% were seen once. Material: PBMCs from blood, obtained 40 to 50 days after vaccination. Receptors were obtained from a man aged 45-65 years who received an inactivated influenza vaccine.

The rearrangement uses TRBV27 and TRBJ2-7; D is unresolved. Per germline, CDR1 MNHEY and CDR2 SMNVEV (reference sequence). Trimming cost V 8 bases and J 0 bases, with 20 bases left between them. The CDR3 is 16 amino acids. The CDR3 sequence is CASPYDDIERSYEQYF. CDR3 nucleotides: TGTGCCAGCCCTTATGACGACATCGAGCGCTCCTACGAGCAGTACTTC.

CDR3 region: CASNRLPGDTEAFF. CDR3 sequence (DNA): TGTGCCAGCAACAGACTCCCGGGGGATACTGAAGCTTTCTTT. V and J are TRBV7-6 and TRBJ1-1, with D tentatively TRBD1 (5 bases). Trimming left V 7 bases short and J 5 bases short, with 17 bases between. Germline CDR1 reads SGHVS; CDR2 reads FNYEAQ. This CDR3 is built from 14 residues.

The rearrangement links TRBV12-3 or TRBV12-4 to TRBJ2-3; TRBD1 might be the D (6 bases). There are 15 residues in the CDR3. Trimming pared 6 bases from V and 0 bases from J, leaving 13 bases between. CDR3 amino acids: CASRDTGRSTDTQYF. CDR3 nucleotides: TGTGCCAGCAGAGATACAGGGAGAAGCACAGATACGCAGTATTTT.

The chain is built from TRBV6-5 and TRBJ1-2; D unclear. Trimming left V 2 bases short and J 6 bases short, with 16 bases between. This CDR3 is 15 amino acids long. Germline-derived CDR1 and CDR2 are MNHEY and SVGAGI. CDR3 residues: CASSYIGGQEDGYTF. The CDR3 DNA reads as TGTGCCAGCAGTTACATAGGAGGGCAGGAAGATGGCTACACCTTC.

CDR3 in amino acids: CASSVSGTGSEQYF. In nucleotides, the CDR3 is TGTGCCAGCAGCGTGTCCGGGACAGGGTCGGAGCAGTACTTC. The gene calls are TRBV12-3 or TRBV12-4 and TRBJ2-7; 9 positions match TRBD1. The CDR3 spans 14 residues. Trimming cost V 6 bases and J 7 bases; bases outside gene matches: 10.

There are a few counts of this clonotype. The rearrangement joins TRBV6-1 to TRBJ2-7; the D gene is possibly TRBD2 (5 bases). Trimming took off 5 bases at V and 0 bases at J, with 11 bases between the two ends. Germline V gives CDR1 MNHNS, CDR2 SASEGT. This CDR3 is built from 14 residues. CDR3 sequence reads: CASSPEGSSYEQYF. CDR3 DNA sequence: TGTGCCAGCAGTCCCGAGGGATCCTCCTACGAGCAGTACTTC.

The chain employs TRBV20-1 and TRBJ1-4; 7 bases agree with TRBD1. The CDR3 totals 15 residues. CDR1 is DFQATT, CDR2 SNEGSKA, per germline (reference sequence). V was pared by 4 bases and J by 7 bases, with 12 bases of the junction left unmatched. CDR3 loop: CSATLQGFSGEKLFF. As DNA, the CDR3 is TGCAGTGCTACTCTACAGGGGTTTAGCGGTGAAAAACTGTTTTTT.

This clonotype was counted only a few times. The chain has TRBV7-2 and TRBJ2-1; the match to TRBD2 covers 7 bases. The J segment lost 12 bases and the V segment lost 2 bases, leaving 22 bases of the junction unmatched. The CDR3 is made up of 18 amino acids. From germline, CDR1 is SGHTA and CDR2 FQGNSA. The CDR3 spells CASSLSIPAGDNIRGQFF. CDR3 nucleotides: TGTGCCAGCAGCTTATCGATCCCCGCGGGGGATAATATAAGAGGGCAGTTCTTC.

This clonotype was detected many times. The chain couples TRBV20-1 to TRBJ1-5; 9 bases fit TRBD1. This CDR3 is built from 14 residues. V lost 6 bases to trimming and J lost 6 bases; unmatched junction nucleotides: 9. Germline assignment: CDR1 DFQATT and CDR2 SNEGSKA (reference sequence). DNA of the CDR3: TGCAGTGCACCGTCGGGACAGGGTATTCAGCCCCAGCATTTT. It encodes CSAPSGQGIQPQHF.

This clonotype was seen ten or more times. The rearrangement joins TRBV12-3 or TRBV12-4 to TRBJ1-1; D uncertain. The CDR3 is 13 amino acids. Deletions cut 5 bases from V and 0 bases from J, with 7 bases between. The CDR3 sequence: CASSPGMNTEAFF. DNA of the CDR3: TGTGCCAGCAGTCCTGGGATGAACACTGAAGCTTTCTTT.

This clonotype was seen a handful of times. The chain carries TRBV7-2 and TRBJ2-2; 12 nucleotides agree with TRBD2. Losses at the gene ends were 5 bases for V and 2 bases for J; bases not matched to a gene: 6. The germline gives CDR1 SGHTA, CDR2 FQGNSA. The CDR3 covers 17 residues. DNA of the CDR3: TGTGCCAGCAGCCCTTGGACTAGCGGGGCTAACACCGGGGAGCTGTTTTTT. Its translation is CASSPWTSGANTGELFF.

There are many counts of this clonotype. The gene calls are TRBV12-3 or TRBV12-4 and TRBJ1-2, with 9 bases that match TRBD1. V trimming: 3 bases; J trimming: 8 bases; junction bases outside the gene matches: 16. The CDR3 runs 17 residues. CDR3 DNA: TGTGCCAGCAGTTTGGGACTCAACAGGGGGCGACCGGGAGGCTACACCTTC. Protein sequence: CASSLGLNRGRPGGYTF.

This clonotype was seen a handful of times. The V gene is TRBV15, the J gene TRBJ2-7; TRBD1 is a possible D gene (6 bases). V was trimmed by 0 bases and J by 2 bases, leaving 14 bases between them. The CDR3 length is 16 residues. Germline values: CDR1 LNHNV, CDR2 YYDKDF (reference sequence). The CDR3 bases are TGTGCCACCAGCAGAGATTGGGCAGGGGCCCCCTACGAGCAGTACTTC. Translated, it gives CATSRDWAGAPYEQYF.

This clonotype was found a few times. This chain uses TRBV4-3 with TRBJ2-2; perhaps TRBD1 as D (6 bases). Germline loops: CDR1 LGHNA, CDR2 YSLEER. The V end lost 3 bases, the J end lost 4 bases, and 18 bases lay between the germline ends. The CDR3 extends over 17 amino acids. The CDR3 bases are TGCGCCAGCAGCCACGATTCAGGGGCGCGGATCACCGGGGAGCTGTTTTTT. It specifies CASSHDSGARITGELFF.

The chain couples TRBV2 to TRBJ2-3, with 7 bases identical to TRBD1. The CDR3 consists of 15 residues. Germline CDR1 SNHLY, CDR2 FYNNEI. V trimming: 3 bases; J trimming: 1 base; junction bases outside the gene matches: 4. This chain's CDR3 is CASSDPGTGTDTQYF. CDR3 sequence (DNA): TGTGCCAGCAGTGACCCCGGGACAGGCACAGATACGCAGTATTTT.

This clonotype was recorded at least ten times. This chain links TRBV12-3 or TRBV12-4 with TRBJ2-1; 10 bases are a match to TRBD1. The CDR3 totals 13 residues. V gave up 6 bases and J gave up 8 bases; unmatched junction bases: 4. As DNA, the CDR3 is TGTGCCAGCAGCAGGACAGGGGGGGATGAGCAGTTCTTC. It encodes CASSRTGGDEQFF.

This clonotype was seen a few times. The gene calls are TRBV5-1 and TRBJ2-6, with D uncertain. The CDR3 runs 17 residues. Deletions cut 0 bases from V and 1 base from J, with 11 bases between. Germline values: CDR1 SGHRS, CDR2 YFSETQ. The CDR3 coding sequence is TGCGCCAGCAGCTTGGCCCTCTTAGATTCTGGGGCCAACGTCCTGACTTTC. Translating gives CASSLALLDSGANVLTF.

The gene calls are TRBV7-2 and TRBJ2-1; the match to TRBD2 covers 14 bases. The CDR3 spans 16 residues. CDR1 is SGHTA, CDR2 FQGNSA, per germline. V lost 0 bases to trimming and J lost 10 bases; unmatched junction nucleotides: 5. CDR3 region: CASSLAGTSGGGEQFF. In DNA form, the CDR3 reads TGTGCCAGCAGCTTAGCGGGGACTAGCGGGGGCGGCGAGCAGTTCTTC.

The genes are TRBV6-2 or TRBV6-3 and TRBJ1-5; D not certain. The CDR3 loop spans 12 amino acids. Trimming pared 8 bases from V and 6 bases from J, leaving 11 bases between. Germline CDR1 MNHEY, CDR2 SVGEGT. The CDR3 DNA sequence: TGTGCCAGCGCGAAGGGTCCTCAGCCCCAGCATTTT. It specifies CASAKGPQPQHF.

This clonotype was seen only a few times. This chain uses TRBV7-2 with TRBJ2-7; no reliable D call. This CDR3 has 14 residues. Trimming took 0 bases from V and 9 from J, leaving 15 bases between them. Germline CDR1 is SGHTA and CDR2 is FQGNSA. The CDR3 loop reads CASSLALDRGVQYF. In DNA form, the CDR3 reads TGTGCCAGCAGCTTAGCGCTGGACCGAGGCGTGCAGTACTTC. Supplemented by reference TRBV7-2 and TRBJ2-7, the full variable domain reads GAGVSQSPSNKVTEKGKDVELRCDPISGHTALYWYRQSLGQGLEFLIYFQGNSAPDKSGLPSDRFSAERTGGSVSTLTIQRTQQEDSAVYLCASSLALDRGVQYFGPGTRLTVT.

This clonotype was counted a few times. The chain employs TRBV20-1 and TRBJ2-3, with D perhaps TRBD1 (5 bases). Germline V gene sequence: CDR1 DFQATT, CDR2 SNEGSKA (reference sequence). The CDR3 is made up of 15 amino acids. The V end lost 2 bases, the J end lost 2 bases, and 14 bases lay between the germline ends. The CDR3 DNA sequence: TGCAGTGCTAGAATGGTCGGCAGGGTCACAGATACGCAGTATTTT. Its translation is CSARMVGRVTDTQYF.

V is TRBV4-3 and J is TRBJ1-1, with D perhaps matching TRBD1 (5 bases). There are 13 residues in the CDR3. V lost 0 bases and J 5 bases, leaving 7 bases between the germline ends. Germline-derived CDR1 and CDR2 are LGHNA and YSLEER. CDR3 protein: CASSQERGTEAFF. Here the CDR3 DNA reads TGCGCCAGCAGCCAAGAACGGGGGACTGAAGCTTTCTTT.

This clonotype was detected a few times. This chain links TRBV28 with TRBJ2-4, with D unclear. V was pared by 5 bases and J by 2 bases, with 19 bases between. This CDR3 is built from 17 residues. The germline V gene encodes CDR1 MDHEN and CDR2 SYDVKM. The CDR3 protein is CASSRTFLGAPKNIQYF. CDR3 nucleotides: TGTGCCAGCAGTAGAACTTTTTTGGGCGCGCCCAAAAACATTCAGTACTTC.

This clonotype was seen a handful of times. This chain joins TRBV5-1 and TRBJ1-6; D not resolved. Trimming left V 6 bases short and J 8 bases short, with 15 bases between. Germline loops: CDR1 SGHRS, CDR2 YFSETQ. The CDR3 extends over 14 amino acids. CDR3 nucleotide sequence: TGCGCCAGCAAGCCGGACGGCTTCGATTCACCCCTCCACTTT. Translated: CASKPDGFDSPLHF.

CDR3 sequence: CASSGLGRPSTDTQYF. The CDR3 nucleotides read TGTGCCAGCAGTGGGCTGGGCAGGCCCAGCACAGATACGCAGTATTTT. The chain employs TRBV25-1 and TRBJ2-3; D remains ambiguous. The V end was cut by 4 bases, the J end by 0 bases, with 14 bases between. The germline V gene has CDR1 MGHDK and CDR2 SYGVNS. CDR3 length: 16 amino acids.

This clonotype showed up just a few times. The chain uses TRBV2 and TRBJ2-7, with D maybe TRBD1 (6 bases). Germline V gives CDR1 SNHLY, CDR2 FYNNEI. V lost 1 base and J lost 2, with 6 bases in between. The CDR3 has 13 amino acids. For the CDR3, the DNA is TGTGCCAGCAGTGAAGGGGGGCCCTACGAGCAGTACTTC. Translation: CASSEGGPYEQYF.

This clonotype was seen many times. The gene calls are TRBV5-6 and TRBJ2-4, with 7 bases fitting TRBD2. With V trimmed by 4 bases and J by 6 bases, 4 bases remained unmatched. This CDR3 region has 13 residues. Germline CDR1 SGHDT, CDR2 YYEEEE. The CDR3 DNA reads TGTGCCAGCAGCGACACGGGGGGAAACATTCAGTACTTC. As protein: CASSDTGGNIQYF.

This clonotype was seen ten or more times. The chain has TRBV20-1 and TRBJ2-1, with D possibly being TRBD2 (5 bases). This CDR3 has 16 residues. Germline V CDR1 and CDR2: DFQATT, SNEGSKA (reference sequence). V was clipped by 0 bases and J by 7 bases, with 19 bases between them. The CDR3 DNA is TGCAGTGCTAGAGACCCCCGGCTAGCATCTGGGAATGAGCAGTTCTTC. Encoded protein: CSARDPRLASGNEQFF.

Comment on this clonotype: The junction differs from germline at one of its ends, possibly a read error. This sequence joins TRBV7-7 and TRBJ2-1; D call uncertain. In germline, CDR1 is SSHAT, CDR2 FNYEAQ (reference sequence). The CDR3 has 13 residues. Here the CDR3 DNA reads TGTGCTAGCAGCTTAGAACAATACAATGAGCAGTTCTTC. It encodes CASSLEQYNEQFF.

V usage is TRBV7-9 and J usage is TRBJ1-1; no firm D call. This CDR3 region has 14 residues. Trimming removed 5 bases at V and 2 bases at J, with 12 bases between. In germline, CDR1 is SEHNR, CDR2 FQNEAQ (reference sequence). This chain's CDR3 is CASSGWSFNTEAFF. The CDR3 coding sequence is TGTGCCAGCAGCGGATGGAGCTTCAACACTGAAGCTTTCTTT.